These 14 T cell receptor beta chains came from one sample sequenced in a study of blood T cell repertoires in COVID-19. Assay used: immunoSEQ multiplex PCR; TCRdb lists only in-frame clones, some missing. The sample yields 200,000 to 250,000 clones, about 86% seen once. Sequencing was carried out using peripheral blood. The receptor set was obtained from a woman in her 50s with COVID-19, enrolled during active disease.

This rearrangement joins TRBV11-2 to TRBJ1-1, with a weak D call TRBD1 (5 bases). CDR1 and CDR2 from the germline V gene are SGHAT and FQNNGV. The V gene lost 7 bases and the J gene lost 4 bases, with 19 bases spanning the gap. The CDR3 runs to 15 residues. The CDR3 spells CASNVEGSWATEAFF. The CDR3 bases are TGTGCCAGCAACGTGGAGGGGTCGTGGGCCACTGAAGCTTTCTTT.

The chain couples TRBV30 to TRBJ1-6, with 7 bases matching TRBD1. V lost 2 bases, J lost 9 bases, and 4 bases stayed unmatched. This CDR3 contains 13 residues. Germline lookup yields CDR1 GTSNPN and CDR2 SVGIG (reference sequence). The DNA for the CDR3 is TGTGCCTGGAGTCCAGGGGGATTTTCACCCCTCCACTTT. As protein: CAWSPGGFSPLHF.

CDR3 amino acids: CASSLGGFTDTQYF. CDR3 coding DNA: TGTGCCAGCTCCCTCGGGGGGTTCACAGATACGCAGTATTTT. The chain couples TRBV18 to TRBJ2-3, with TRBD2 identical over 7 bases. Trimming took 6 bases from V and 2 from J; bases not matched to a gene: 5. This CDR3 is built from 14 residues. Germline V CDR1 and CDR2: KGHSH, LQKENI.

The CDR3 spells CAISGQAYNEQFF. CDR3 DNA: TGTGCCATCAGTGGACAGGCGTACAATGAGCAGTTCTTC. The J gene is TRBJ2-1, the V gene TRBV10-3, with TRBD1 as a possible D gene (6 bases). The CDR3 runs 13 residues. V was trimmed by 4 bases and J by 4 bases, leaving 8 bases between them. Germline assignment: CDR1 ENHRY and CDR2 SYGVKD.

V and J are TRBV10-1 and TRBJ2-3; 14 positions match TRBD2. Per germline, CDR1 WNHNN and CDR2 SYGVQD (reference sequence). J gave up 0 bases and V 1 base, and 15 bases lay outside the gene matches. The CDR3 is 22 amino acids. The CDR3 DNA reads as TGCGCCAGCAGTGAGTGGGAAGGCCGTAGGACTAGCGGGGGGTCAAGCACAGATACGCAGTATTTT. Translating it yields CASSEWEGRRTSGGSSTDTQYF.

The rearrangement uses TRBV5-1 and TRBJ2-1, with 16 bases that match TRBD2. Looked up from germline, CDR1 is SGHRS and CDR2 is YFSETQ. Trimming removed 2 bases from V and 8 bases from J; junction bases left unmatched: 7. This CDR3 spans 17 amino acids. The CDR3 region has the DNA TGCGCCAGCAGCTTATCCGGGACTAGCGGGGGGGCCTATGAGCAGTTCTTC. The encoded protein is CASSLSGTSGGAYEQFF.

This clone came up a few times. The genes are TRBV19 and TRBJ1-3; no firm D call. Trimming removed 4 bases from V and 0 bases from J, with 7 bases in between. Germline CDR1 and CDR2: LNHDA and SQIVND (reference sequence). The CDR3 is 14 amino acids. The CDR3 spells CASSSTGSGNTIYF. The DNA for the CDR3 is TGTGCCAGTAGTAGCACCGGCTCTGGAAACACCATATATTTT.

This clone was picked up a small number of times. The chain uses TRBV5-1 and TRBJ2-3, with D possibly matching TRBD1 (5 bases). V dropped 0 bases and J dropped 2 bases, with 10 bases sitting between them. This CDR3 is 15 amino acids long. Germline loops: CDR1 SGHRS, CDR2 YFSETQ. In DNA form, the CDR3 reads TGCGCCAGCAGCTTGGCAGGGCACCCCACAGATACGCAGTATTTT. It translates to CASSLAGHPTDTQYF.

The chain recombines TRBV12-3 or TRBV12-4 with TRBJ1-2; no clear D. The CDR3 is 13 amino acids. The V end lost 6 bases, the J end lost 5 bases, and 13 bases lay between the germline ends. The CDR3 DNA is TGTGCCAGCAGCCTGCAGGTTAAATATGGCTACACCTTC. It is translated as CASSLQVKYGYTF.

The chain has TRBV28 and TRBJ2-3; D ambiguous. Germline V lookup: CDR1 MDHEN, CDR2 SYDVKM. The CDR3 is 15 amino acids. Trimming stripped 5 bases from V and 1 base from J, with 13 bases between. CDR3 sequence reads: CASSPSGPRTDTQYF. The CDR3 nucleotides read TGTGCCAGCAGTCCCTCGGGTCCCCGCACAGATACGCAGTATTTT.

The genes are TRBV27 and TRBJ2-3; no reliable D call. Germline lookup yields CDR1 MNHEY and CDR2 SMNVEV (reference sequence). The CDR3 is 18 residues long. Trimming removed 5 bases at V and 1 base at J, with 22 bases between. CDR3 amino acids: CASSPSVFGGARTDTQYF. For the CDR3, the DNA is TGTGCCAGCAGTCCGTCCGTCTTTGGCGGAGCTCGCACAGATACGCAGTATTTT.

V gene TRBV3-1 (or the pseudogene TRBV3-2) combines with J gene TRBJ2-1, with 11 bases that match TRBD2. V dropped 5 bases and J dropped 7; count of bases not matched to a gene: 7. The germline V gene has CDR1 LGHDT and CDR2 YNNKEL (reference sequence). CDR3 length: 15 residues. DNA for the CDR3: TGTGCCAGCAGCGATAGCGGGGGGGCGGCGAATGAGCAGTTCTTC. Amino acid sequence: CASSDSGGAANEQFF.

The J gene is TRBJ2-5, the V gene TRBV7-2; 7 positions agree with TRBD1. Germline CDR1 and CDR2: SGHTA and FQGNSA. This CDR3 spans 15 amino acids. V lost 1 base to trimming and J lost 4 bases; unmatched junction nucleotides: 6. CDR3 coding DNA: TGTGCCAGCAGCTTAGGGAGACAGGGCGCAGAGACCCAGTACTTC. Translation gives CASSLGRQGAETQYF.

The chain employs TRBV7-2 and TRBJ2-3, with D tentatively TRBD2 (5 bases). The CDR3 is 13 residues long. CDR1 SGHTA and CDR2 FQGNSA come from the germline V gene. The germline V and J ends were trimmed by 1 base and 5 bases, with 7 bases remaining between them. The DNA of the CDR3 is TGTGCCAGCAGCTTAGGGAGCGGAGATACGCAGTATTTT. Protein: CASSLGSGDTQYF.